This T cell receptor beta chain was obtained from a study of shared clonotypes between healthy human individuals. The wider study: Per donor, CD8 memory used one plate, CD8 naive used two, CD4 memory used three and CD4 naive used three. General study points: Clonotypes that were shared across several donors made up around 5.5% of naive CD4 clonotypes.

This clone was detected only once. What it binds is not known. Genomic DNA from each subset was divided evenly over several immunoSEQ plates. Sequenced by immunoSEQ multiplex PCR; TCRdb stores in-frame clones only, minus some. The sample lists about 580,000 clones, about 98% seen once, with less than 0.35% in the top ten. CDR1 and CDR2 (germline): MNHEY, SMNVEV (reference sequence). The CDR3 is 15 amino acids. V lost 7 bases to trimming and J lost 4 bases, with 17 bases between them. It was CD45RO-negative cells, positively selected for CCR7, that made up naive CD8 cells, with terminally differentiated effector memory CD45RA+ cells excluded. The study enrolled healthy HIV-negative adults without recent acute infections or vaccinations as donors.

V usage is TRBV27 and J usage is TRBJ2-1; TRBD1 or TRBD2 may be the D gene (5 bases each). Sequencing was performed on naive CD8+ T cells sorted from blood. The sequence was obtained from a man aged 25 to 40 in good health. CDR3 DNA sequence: TGTGCCAGCACCCCAGTAGGGACCCCTTACAATGAGCAGTTCTTC. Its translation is CASTPVGTPYNEQFF.